A single sample is the source of the 22 T cell receptor beta chains below, sequenced in a study of cytomegalovirus exposure and HLA in healthy donors. PCR primers comprised 60 Vbeta and 13 Jbeta primers. Measured with immunoSEQ multiplex PCR; TCRdb has only the in-frame clones, and not every one. The sample consists of about 270,000 clones, just over 70% of them appearing once. Sequenced material: PBMCs. These receptors all stem from a female donor in good health and CMV-seronegative.

This rearrangement joins TRBV19 to TRBJ1-1, with TRBD1 matching 8 bases. V was pared by 7 bases and J by 11 bases, with 6 bases of the junction left unmatched. Germline V CDR1 and CDR2: LNHDA, SQIVND (reference sequence). The CDR3 is made up of 11 amino acids. The CDR3 DNA sequence: TGTGCCAGTATCAGGGGGCTGCGGGCTTTCTTT. Its translation is CASIRGLRAFF. Using reference TRBV19 and TRBJ1-1 for the parts outside the CDR3, the full variable domain is DGGITQSPKYLFRKEGQNVTLSCEQNLNHDAMYWYRQDPGQGLRLIYYSQIVNDFQKGDIAEGYSVSREKKESFPLTVTSAQKNPTAFYLCASIRGLRAFFGQGTRLTVV.

The rearrangement joins TRBV6-1 to TRBJ2-1; 7 positions agree with TRBD2. V gave up 1 base and J gave up 4 bases; unmatched junction bases: 7. Germline assignment: CDR1 MNHNS and CDR2 SASEGT. The CDR3 consists of 16 residues. CDR3 nucleotides: TGTGCCAGCAGTGAAGGGGCTAGCGGCCTTTACAATGAGCAGTTCTTC. This encodes CASSEGASGLYNEQFF.

V gene TRBV18 combines with J gene TRBJ2-5; D may be TRBD1 (6 bases). Germline CDR1 is KGHSH and CDR2 is LQKENI. V lost 1 base and J lost 5, with 14 bases in between. This CDR3 region has 15 residues. The CDR3 coding sequence is TGTGCCAGCTCACCACTCAAGGGGGAGATGGAGACCCAGTACTTC. Encoded protein: CASSPLKGEMETQYF.

The chain links TRBV19 to TRBJ1-2; the match to TRBD1 covers 9 bases. CDR3 size: 16 residues. Germline lookup yields CDR1 LNHDA and CDR2 SQIVND (reference sequence). V lost 7 bases and J lost 2; bases outside the gene matches: 11. This CDR3 reads CASTKSRDRANYGYTF. Written as DNA, the CDR3 is TGTGCCAGTACCAAGAGCCGGGACAGGGCGAACTATGGCTACACCTTC.

J is TRBJ1-2 and V is TRBV5-1; D is possibly TRBD1 (5 bases). Trimming stripped 3 bases from V and 6 bases from J, with 21 bases between. Germline values: CDR1 SGHRS, CDR2 YFSETQ. The CDR3 extends over 16 amino acids. The CDR3 spells CASSSGVRAPSDGYTF. The CDR3 region has the DNA TGCGCCAGCAGCTCGGGGGTCAGGGCCCCGTCGGATGGCTACACCTTC.

The rearrangement uses TRBV12-5 and TRBJ1-5, with 7 bases lining up with TRBD1. V lost 5 bases and J lost 1; bases outside the gene matches: 5. Per germline, CDR1 LGHNT and CDR2 FRNRAP. This CDR3 has 15 amino acids. CDR3 DNA: TGTGCTAGTGGTAGGACAGGCTCGAGCAATCAGCCCCAGCATTTT. It translates to CASGRTGSSNQPQHF.

This rearrangement joins TRBV10-2 to TRBJ2-7, with 10 nucleotides matching TRBD2. CDR1 is WSHSY, CDR2 SAAADI, per germline. Germline trimming cut 10 bases from V and 6 bases from J; bases unmatched to any gene: 9. CDR3 size: 13 residues. The CDR3 DNA reads as TGCGCCACCTCCTCCCTAGCGGGAGTCGAGCAGTACTTC. Translating it yields CATSSLAGVEQYF.

V gene TRBV6-1 combines with J gene TRBJ1-6; the D gene is possibly TRBD1 (6 bases). With 3 bases removed from V and 6 bases from J, the gap between germline ends came to 9 bases. Per germline, CDR1 MNHNS and CDR2 SASEGT. There are 14 residues in the CDR3. The CDR3 loop is CASSDGTRNSPLHF. DNA for the CDR3: TGTGCCAGCAGTGATGGGACACGTAATTCACCCCTCCACTTT.

The chain uses TRBV15 and TRBJ1-2, with D possibly matching TRBD1 (6 bases). V was trimmed by 1 base and J by 5 bases, leaving 11 bases between them. There are 14 residues in the CDR3. The germline CDR1 and CDR2 sequences are LNHNV and YYDKDF (reference sequence). CDR3 nucleotides: TGTGCCACCAGCAGAGGCGGACAGCTTTATGGCTACACCTTC. It specifies CATSRGGQLYGYTF.

The CDR3 nucleotides are TGCGCCAGCAGCCAGGATGGGACACCCGGTAGCTCCTACGAGCAGTACTTC. It yields the protein CASSQDGTPGSSYEQYF. The chain links TRBV4-1 to TRBJ2-5; D might be TRBD1 (6 bases). The closer fit of TRBJ2-7 to the DNA end suggests the J call may be wrong. There are 17 residues in the CDR3. Germline assignment: CDR1 MGHRA and CDR2 YSYEKL.

The rearrangement uses TRBV20-1 and TRBJ2-7; D unresolved. The CDR3 consists of 11 residues. The ends were cut back, 6 bases at V and 6 bases at J, with 12 bases in the middle. From germline, CDR1 is DFQATT and CDR2 SNEGSKA (reference sequence). CDR3 coding DNA: TGCAGTGCCCGGAGCTTCGGCGAGCAGTACTTC. Its translation is CSARSFGEQYF.

The chain couples TRBV11-3 to TRBJ1-1; TRBD1 is a possible D gene (6 bases). The CDR3 covers 16 residues. The V gene's germline CDR1 is SGHNT and CDR2 YENEEA. The V gene lost 5 bases and the J gene lost 0 bases, with 16 bases spanning the gap. This chain's CDR3 is CASSPGVRIMNTEAFF. CDR3 bases: TGTGCCAGCAGCCCAGGGGTTCGGATTATGAACACTGAAGCTTTCTTT. Based on the CDR3 plus reference TRBV11-3 and TRBJ1-1, the full variable domain is EAGVVQSPRYKIIEKKQPVAFWCNPISGHNTLYWYLQNLGQGPELLIRYENEEAVDDSQLPKDRFSAERLKGVDSTLKIQPAELGDSAVYLCASSPGVRIMNTEAFFGQGTRLTVV.

The rearrangement joins TRBV9 to TRBJ1-2; 7 bases align to TRBD1. The CDR3 totals 15 residues. With V trimmed by 3 bases and J by 6 bases, 11 bases remained unmatched. In germline, CDR1 is SGDLS, CDR2 YYNGEE. The CDR3 region is CASSEDLTGRNGYTF. In DNA form, the CDR3 reads TGTGCCAGCAGCGAAGATCTGACAGGGAGGAATGGCTACACCTTC.

The count of this clone is one. The rearrangement uses TRBV27 and TRBJ2-1, with 9 positions matching TRBD2. The V segment lost 1 base and the J segment 0 bases; nucleotides outside the gene matches: 4. The CDR3 has 17 amino acids. Germline-derived CDR1 and CDR2 are MNHEY and SMNVEV (reference sequence). The CDR3 sequence: CASSLYASGVSYNEQFF. The CDR3, as DNA: TGTGCCAGCAGTTTATATGCTAGCGGGGTCTCCTACAATGAGCAGTTCTTC.

V and J are TRBV12-2 and TRBJ2-1; TRBD2, the table's D call, was not compared with the DNA. TRBV12-2 is described as a pseudogene. CDR3 size: 18 residues. The CDR3 loop is CASRSRLAGVGSYNEQFF. The CDR3 bases are TGTGCAAGTCGCTCCCGACTAGCGGGAGTAGGGTCCTACAATGAGCAGTTCTTC.

The V gene is TRBV6-4, the J gene TRBJ2-6; 7 bases line up with TRBD1. Germline trimming cut 3 bases from V and 1 base from J; bases unmatched to any gene: 3. The CDR3 contains 16 residues. Germline loops: CDR1 MRHNA, CDR2 SNTAGT. The CDR3 loop reads CASSEQTGSGANVLTF. CDR3 DNA: TGTGCCAGCAGTGAACAGACAGGGTCTGGGGCCAACGTCCTGACTTTC.

The V and J genes are TRBV7-9 and TRBJ2-7, with 11 bases lining up with TRBD1. Germline V gives CDR1 SEHNR, CDR2 FQNEAQ (reference sequence). After removal of 0 bases from V and 3 bases from J, the junction contained 7 bases not matched to a gene. The CDR3 consists of 17 residues. The CDR3 protein is CASSLAGGTGGNYEQYF. The CDR3 DNA is TGTGCCAGCAGCTTAGCCGGAGGGACAGGGGGTAACTACGAGCAGTACTTC.

Worth noting for this clone: Distinct nucleotide sequences in the sample also encode this CDR3. The chain is built from TRBV5-6 and TRBJ2-7; D ambiguous. CDR3 length equals 13 residues. The V end was cut by 1 base, the J end by 0 bases, with 5 bases between. The V gene's germline CDR1 is SGHDT and CDR2 YYEEEE. In DNA, the CDR3 is TGTGCCAGCAGCTTGTTGAGCTCCTACGAGCAGTACTTC. Its translation: CASSLLSSYEQYF. The full variable domain, completed using reference TRBV5-6 and TRBJ2-7, is DAGVTQSPTHLIKTRGQQVTLRCSPKSGHDTVSWYQQALGQGPQFIFQYYEEEERQRGNFPDRFSGHQFPNYSSELNVNALLLGDSALYLCASSLLSSYEQYFGPGTRLTVT.

The chain is built from TRBV4-1 and TRBJ2-1, with 8 bases that match TRBD2. The CDR3 contains 16 residues. Germline V CDR1 and CDR2: MGHRA, YSYEKL. J lost 6 bases, V lost 7 bases, and 14 bases had no gene match. As DNA, the CDR3 is TGCGCCAGCAACCCCCACACTAGCGGCCAAGGCAATGAGCAGTTCTTC. Translation: CASNPHTSGQGNEQFF.

V is TRBV19 and J is TRBJ1-2, with D uncertain. The germline gives CDR1 LNHDA, CDR2 SQIVND (reference sequence). The V and J ends lost 8 bases and 4 bases respectively, with 17 bases between them. CDR3 length: 14 residues. DNA of the CDR3: TGTGCCAGTCACCAACCGGGAGTAAGCTATGGCTACACCTTC. Translating it yields CASHQPGVSYGYTF.

The chain carries TRBV7-8 and TRBJ2-3, with a weak D call TRBD2 (6 bases). This CDR3 comprises 14 residues. V was trimmed by 8 bases and J by 0 bases, leaving 12 bases between them. Germline CDR1 and CDR2: SGHVS and FQNEAQ. The CDR3 DNA follows: TGTGCCAGCGGAGCCCTAGCGAGCACAGATACGCAGTATTTT. Protein: CASGALASTDTQYF.

The chain recombines TRBV11-3 with TRBJ2-2, with 9 nucleotides matching TRBD2. V lost 3 bases and J lost 6; bases outside the gene matches: 14. Germline V CDR1 and CDR2: SGHNT, YENEEA. The CDR3 loop spans 18 amino acids. CDR3 nucleotide sequence: TGTGCCAGCAGCTTCCACGGACTAGCGAGCGCAGCGGCCGGGGAGCTGTTTTTT. Translated: CASSFHGLASAAAGELFF.